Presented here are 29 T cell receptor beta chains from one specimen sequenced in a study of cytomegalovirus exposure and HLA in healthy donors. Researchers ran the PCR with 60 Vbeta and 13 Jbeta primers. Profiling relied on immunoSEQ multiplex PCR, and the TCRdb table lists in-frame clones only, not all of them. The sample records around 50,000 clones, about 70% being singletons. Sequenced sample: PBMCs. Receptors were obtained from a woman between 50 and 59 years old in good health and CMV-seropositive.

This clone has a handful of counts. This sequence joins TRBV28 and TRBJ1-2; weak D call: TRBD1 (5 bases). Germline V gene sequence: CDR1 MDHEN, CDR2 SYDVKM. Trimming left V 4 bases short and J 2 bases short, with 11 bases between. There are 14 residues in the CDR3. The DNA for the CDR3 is TGTGCCAGCAGTTCAACACCAGGGAACTATGGCTACACCTTC. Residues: CASSSTPGNYGYTF.

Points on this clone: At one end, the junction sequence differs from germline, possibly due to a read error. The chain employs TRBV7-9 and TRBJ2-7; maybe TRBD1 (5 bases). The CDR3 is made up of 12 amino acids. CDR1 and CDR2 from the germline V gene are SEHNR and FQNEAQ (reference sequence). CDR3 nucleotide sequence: TGTTCCAGCAGCTGGCAGGGCTACGAGCAGTACTTC. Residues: CSSSWQGYEQYF.

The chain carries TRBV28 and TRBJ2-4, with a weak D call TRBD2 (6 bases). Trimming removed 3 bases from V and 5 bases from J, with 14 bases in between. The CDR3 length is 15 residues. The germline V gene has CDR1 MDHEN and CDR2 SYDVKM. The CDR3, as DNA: TGTGCCAGCAGTTTGGAGGGGTTGGCGCAAAACATTCAGTACTTC. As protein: CASSLEGLAQNIQYF.

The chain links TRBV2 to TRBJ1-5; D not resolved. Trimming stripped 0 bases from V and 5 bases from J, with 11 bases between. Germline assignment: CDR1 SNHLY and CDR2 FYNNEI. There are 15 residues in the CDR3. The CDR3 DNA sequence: TGTGCCAGCAGTGAAGCGGGAGGTCCTTATCAGCCCCAGCATTTT. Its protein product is CASSEAGGPYQPQHF.

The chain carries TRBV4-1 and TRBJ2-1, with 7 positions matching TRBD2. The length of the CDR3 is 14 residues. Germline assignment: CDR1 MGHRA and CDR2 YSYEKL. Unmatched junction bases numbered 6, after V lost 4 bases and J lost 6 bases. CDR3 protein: CASSLGLGSNEQFF. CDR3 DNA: TGCGCCAGCAGCCTTGGACTAGGGAGCAATGAGCAGTTCTTC.

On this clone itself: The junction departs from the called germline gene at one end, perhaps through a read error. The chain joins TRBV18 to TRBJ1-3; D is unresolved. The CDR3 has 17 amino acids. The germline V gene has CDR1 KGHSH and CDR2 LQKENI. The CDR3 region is CASSPQRVISSGNTIYF. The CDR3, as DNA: TGTGCCAGCTCCCCACAGCGGGTGATCAGCTCTGGAAACACCATATATTTT.

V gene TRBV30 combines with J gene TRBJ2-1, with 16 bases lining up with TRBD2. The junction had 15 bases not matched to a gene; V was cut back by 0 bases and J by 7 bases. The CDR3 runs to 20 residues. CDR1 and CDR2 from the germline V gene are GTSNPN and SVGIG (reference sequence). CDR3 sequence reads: CAWSVPGTSGRAALMNEQFF. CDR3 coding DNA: TGTGCCTGGAGTGTACCGGGGACTAGCGGGAGGGCCGCATTGATGAATGAGCAGTTCTTC.

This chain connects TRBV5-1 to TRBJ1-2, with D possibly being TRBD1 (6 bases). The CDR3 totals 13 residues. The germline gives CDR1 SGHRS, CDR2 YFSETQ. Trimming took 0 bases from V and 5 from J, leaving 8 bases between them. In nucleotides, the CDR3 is TGCGCCAGCAGCTTGGATAGGGGGTATGGCTACACCTTC. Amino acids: CASSLDRGYGYTF. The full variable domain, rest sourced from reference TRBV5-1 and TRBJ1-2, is KAGVTQTPRYLIKTRGQQVTLSCSPISGHRSVSWYQQTPGQGLQFLFEYFSETQRNKGNFPGRFSGRQFSNSRSEMNVSTLELGDSALYLCASSLDRGYGYTFGSGTRLTVV.

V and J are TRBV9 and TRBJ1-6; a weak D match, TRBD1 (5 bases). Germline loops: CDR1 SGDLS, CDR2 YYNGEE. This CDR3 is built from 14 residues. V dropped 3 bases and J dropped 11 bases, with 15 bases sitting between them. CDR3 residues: CASSGTNTRTPLHF. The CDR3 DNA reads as TGTGCCAGCAGCGGGACAAACACAAGGACACCCCTCCACTTT. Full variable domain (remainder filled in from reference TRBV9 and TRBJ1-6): DSGVTQTPKHLITATGQRVTLRCSPRSGDLSVYWYQQSLDQGLQFLIQYYNGEERAKGNILERFSAQQFPDLHSELNLSSLELGDSALYFCASSGTNTRTPLHFGNGTRLTVT.

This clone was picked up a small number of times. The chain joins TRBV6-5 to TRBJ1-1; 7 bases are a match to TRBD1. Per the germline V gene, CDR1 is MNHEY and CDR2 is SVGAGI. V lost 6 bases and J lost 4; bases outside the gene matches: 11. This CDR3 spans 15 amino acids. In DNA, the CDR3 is TGTGCCAGCAGCCCGCCGGGGACAGTGATCACTGAAGCTTTCTTT. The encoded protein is CASSPPGTVITEAFF.

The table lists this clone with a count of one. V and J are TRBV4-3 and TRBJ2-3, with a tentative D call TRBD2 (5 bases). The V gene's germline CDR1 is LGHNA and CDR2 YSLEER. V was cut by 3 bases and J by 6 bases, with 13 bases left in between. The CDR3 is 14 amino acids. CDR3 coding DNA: TGCGCCAGCAGCCATCCGGGGAGTAAGGATACGCAGTATTTT. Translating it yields CASSHPGSKDTQYF.

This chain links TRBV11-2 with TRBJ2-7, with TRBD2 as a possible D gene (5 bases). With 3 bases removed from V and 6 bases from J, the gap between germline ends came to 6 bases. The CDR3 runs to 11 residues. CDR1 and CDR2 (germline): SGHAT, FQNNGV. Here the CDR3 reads CASSLTTEQYF. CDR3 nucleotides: TGTGCCAGCAGCTTGACTACCGAGCAGTACTTC.

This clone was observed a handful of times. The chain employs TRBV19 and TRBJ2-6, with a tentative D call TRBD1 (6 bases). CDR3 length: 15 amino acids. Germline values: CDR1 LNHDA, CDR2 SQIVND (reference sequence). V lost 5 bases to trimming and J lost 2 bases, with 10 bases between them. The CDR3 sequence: CASSSTGTGANVLTF. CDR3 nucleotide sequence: TGTGCCAGTAGTTCGACAGGTACTGGGGCCAACGTCCTGACTTTC. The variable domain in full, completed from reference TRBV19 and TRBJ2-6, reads DGGITQSPKYLFRKEGQNVTLSCEQNLNHDAMYWYRQDPGQGLRLIYYSQIVNDFQKGDIAEGYSVSREKKESFPLTVTSAQKNPTAFYLCASSSTGTGANVLTFGAGSRLTVL.

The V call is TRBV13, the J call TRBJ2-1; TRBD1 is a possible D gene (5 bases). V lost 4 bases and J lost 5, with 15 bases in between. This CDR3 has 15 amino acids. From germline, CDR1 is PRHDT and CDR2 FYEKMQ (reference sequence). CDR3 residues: CASSSHKGIHNEQFF. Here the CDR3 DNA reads TGTGCCAGCAGCTCGCACAAGGGGATCCACAATGAGCAGTTCTTC.

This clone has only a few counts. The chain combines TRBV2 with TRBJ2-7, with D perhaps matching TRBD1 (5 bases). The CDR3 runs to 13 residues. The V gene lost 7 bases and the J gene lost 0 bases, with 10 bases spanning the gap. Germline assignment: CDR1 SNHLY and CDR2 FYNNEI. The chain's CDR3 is CASILTASYEQYF. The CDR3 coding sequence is TGTGCCAGCATCTTGACAGCCTCCTACGAGCAGTACTTC.

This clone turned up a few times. The CDR3 loop is CASSSGTGSIGTQYF. The CDR3 DNA reads TGCGCCAGCAGCTCTGGGACAGGGAGTATTGGTACGCAGTATTTT. The genes are TRBV5-1 and TRBJ2-3, with TRBD1 identical over 9 bases. The germline V gene encodes CDR1 SGHRS and CDR2 YFSETQ. The V and J ends lost 3 bases and 8 bases, in that order; junction bases with no gene match: 10. The length of the CDR3 is 15 residues.

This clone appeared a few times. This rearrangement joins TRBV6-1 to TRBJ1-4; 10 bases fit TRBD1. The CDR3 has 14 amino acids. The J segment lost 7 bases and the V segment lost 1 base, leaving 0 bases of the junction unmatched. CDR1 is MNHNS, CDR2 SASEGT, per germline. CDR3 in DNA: TGTGCCAGCAGTGAAGGGACAGGGGGTGAAAAACTGTTTTTT. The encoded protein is CASSEGTGGEKLFF.

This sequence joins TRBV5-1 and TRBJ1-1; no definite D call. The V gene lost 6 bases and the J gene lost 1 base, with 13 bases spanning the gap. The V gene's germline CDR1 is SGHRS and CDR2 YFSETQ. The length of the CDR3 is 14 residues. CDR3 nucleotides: TGCGCCAGCACGACGGGGATGTCGAACACTGAAGCTTTCTTT. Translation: CASTTGMSNTEAFF.

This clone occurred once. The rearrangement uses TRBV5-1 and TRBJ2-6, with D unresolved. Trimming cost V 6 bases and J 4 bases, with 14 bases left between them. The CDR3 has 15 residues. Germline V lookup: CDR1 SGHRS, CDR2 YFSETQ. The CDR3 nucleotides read TGCGCCAGCACCCTGACATCGGCAGGGGCCAACGTCCTGACTTTC. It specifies CASTLTSAGANVLTF.

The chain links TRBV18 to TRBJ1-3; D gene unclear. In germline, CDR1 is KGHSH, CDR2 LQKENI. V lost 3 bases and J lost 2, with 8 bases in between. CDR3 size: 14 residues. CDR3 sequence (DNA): TGTGCCAGCTCACCCGCGGGTGCTGGAAACACCATATATTTT. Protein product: CASSPAGAGNTIYF.

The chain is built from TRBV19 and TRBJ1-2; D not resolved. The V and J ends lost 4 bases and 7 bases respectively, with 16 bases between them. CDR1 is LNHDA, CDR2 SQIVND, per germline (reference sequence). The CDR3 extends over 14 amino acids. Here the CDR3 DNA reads TGTGCCAGTAGTACCCTCCCCGAACTCGCTGGCTACACCTTC. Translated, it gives CASSTLPELAGYTF. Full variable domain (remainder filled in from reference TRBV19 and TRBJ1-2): DGGITQSPKYLFRKEGQNVTLSCEQNLNHDAMYWYRQDPGQGLRLIYYSQIVNDFQKGDIAEGYSVSREKKESFPLTVTSAQKNPTAFYLCASSTLPELAGYTFGSGTRLTVV.

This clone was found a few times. The CDR3 is CASSEGGLAGAYEQYF. The CDR3, as DNA: TGTGCCAGCAGTGAAGGGGGACTAGCGGGGGCCTACGAGCAGTACTTC. The V and J genes are TRBV25-1 and TRBJ2-7, with 14 positions matching TRBD2. Trimming removed 2 bases from V and 2 bases from J; junction bases left unmatched: 2. This CDR3 is 16 amino acids long. The germline gives CDR1 MGHDK, CDR2 SYGVNS.

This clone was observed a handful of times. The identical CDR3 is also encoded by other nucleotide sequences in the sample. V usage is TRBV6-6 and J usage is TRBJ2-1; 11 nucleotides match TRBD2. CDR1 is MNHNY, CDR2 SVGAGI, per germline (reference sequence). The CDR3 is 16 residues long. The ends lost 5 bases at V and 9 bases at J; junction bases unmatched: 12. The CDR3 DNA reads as TGTGCCAGCAGTGTAATAGCGGGAGGGCCTCGGATTGAGCAGTTCTTC. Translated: CASSVIAGGPRIEQFF.

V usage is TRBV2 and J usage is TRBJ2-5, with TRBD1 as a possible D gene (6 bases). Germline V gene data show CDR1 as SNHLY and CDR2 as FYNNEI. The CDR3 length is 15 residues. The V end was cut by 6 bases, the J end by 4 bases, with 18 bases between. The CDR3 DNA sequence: TGTGCCAGCAGCAATGGTCAACAGGGCTTAGAGACCCAGTACTTC. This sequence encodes CASSNGQQGLETQYF.

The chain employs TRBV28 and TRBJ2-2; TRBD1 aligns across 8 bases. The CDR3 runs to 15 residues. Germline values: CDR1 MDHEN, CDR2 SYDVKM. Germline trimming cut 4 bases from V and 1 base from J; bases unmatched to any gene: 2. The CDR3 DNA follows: TGTGCCAGCAGTTGGACAGGGAAGAACACCGGGGAGCTGTTTTTT. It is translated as CASSWTGKNTGELFF.

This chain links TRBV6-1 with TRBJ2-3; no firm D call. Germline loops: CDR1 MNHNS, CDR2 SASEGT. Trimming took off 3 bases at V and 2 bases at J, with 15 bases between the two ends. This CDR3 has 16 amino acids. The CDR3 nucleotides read TGTGCCAGCAGTGACGACTGGAATACCCACACAGATACGCAGTATTTT. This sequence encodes CASSDDWNTHTDTQYF.

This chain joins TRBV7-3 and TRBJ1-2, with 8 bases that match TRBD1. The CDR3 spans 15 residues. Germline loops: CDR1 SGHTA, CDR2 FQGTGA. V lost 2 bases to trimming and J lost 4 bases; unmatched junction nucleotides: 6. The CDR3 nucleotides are TGTGCCAGCAGCTTAGGTTCAGGGGGCCTCTATGGCTACACCTTC. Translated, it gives CASSLGSGGLYGYTF.

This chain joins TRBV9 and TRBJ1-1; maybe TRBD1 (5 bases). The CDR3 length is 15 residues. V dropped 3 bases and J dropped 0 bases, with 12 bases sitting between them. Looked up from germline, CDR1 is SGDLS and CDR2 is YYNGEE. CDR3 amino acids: CASSATPGMNTEAFF. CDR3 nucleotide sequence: TGTGCCAGCAGCGCGACCCCAGGGATGAACACTGAAGCTTTCTTT. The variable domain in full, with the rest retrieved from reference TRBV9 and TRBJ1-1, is DSGVTQTPKHLITATGQRVTLRCSPRSGDLSVYWYQQSLDQGLQFLIQYYNGEERAKGNILERFSAQQFPDLHSELNLSSLELGDSALYFCASSATPGMNTEAFFGQGTRLTVV.

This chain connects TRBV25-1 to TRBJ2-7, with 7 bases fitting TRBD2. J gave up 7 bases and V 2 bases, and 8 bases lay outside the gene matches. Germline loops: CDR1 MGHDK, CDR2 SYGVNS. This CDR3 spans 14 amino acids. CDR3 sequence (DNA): TGTGCCAGCAGTGAAAAGAGCGACGGGGGGGAGCAGTACTTC. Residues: CASSEKSDGGEQYF.